This T cell receptor (beta chain) was captured by sequencing in a study of T cells after posttransplantation cyclophosphamide. Study-wide points: Blood and skin or GI T cell repertoires showed limited TRB overlap.

The naive gate required viable CD3+CD4+ or CD3+CD8+ cells with CCR7+CD45RA+CD45RO-CD95-CD27+CD28+ phenotype. V was pared by 8 bases and J by 1 base, with 12 bases of the junction left unmatched. The CDR3 is made up of 15 amino acids. The germline V gene encodes CDR1 GTSNPN and CDR2 SVGIG (reference sequence). The table came from immunoSEQ multiplex PCR; TCRdb's copy has only in-frame clones and leaves some out. The top ten clones hold less than 0.15% of a sample with fewer than 25,000 clones, about 97% of them seen once. For this clone: What it binds is unknown.

The clonotype comes from a man in his forties or fifties in good health, CMV-negative, and a related stem cell transplant donor. The chain couples TRBV30 to TRBJ1-1; 8 nucleotides match TRBD1. The sample consisted of naive CD4+ T cells sorted from PBMCs. CDR3 amino acids: CAQEDRGARNTEAFF. For the CDR3, the DNA is TGTGCCCAAGAAGACAGGGGCGCTAGGAACACTGAAGCTTTCTTT.